This T cell receptor beta chain was found in a study of beta chain features in type 1 diabetes. The CDR3 extends over 15 amino acids. After removal of 1 base from V and 5 bases from J, the junction contained 2 bases not matched to a gene. Per germline, CDR1 MDHEN and CDR2 SYDVKM. Every bit of the isolated RNA underwent reverse transcription, so sequencing read expressed TCRB transcripts. The method was immunoSEQ multiplex PCR; TCRdb's version includes in-frame clones alone and lacks a portion of them. The sample has more than 250,000 clones, 15% seen once. A word on this clone: Its antigen is currently unknown.

CD45RO/CCR7/CD25/CD127/CD95/CD27 staining was used to isolate CD4+ naive, central memory, regulatory and stem cell-like memory cells by sorting. Study observations and caveats: In all four CD4+ subsets, TCRB CDR3 length was significantly, moderately reduced in type 1 diabetes.

The V and J genes are TRBV28 and TRBJ2-1; the match to TRBD2 covers 10 bases. The sequenced sample consisted of naive CD4+ T cells from blood. The TCR sequence derives from a man younger than 30 with type 1 diabetes. CDR3 loop: CASSLSAGGNNEQFF. CDR3 in DNA: TGTGCCAGCAGTTTATCAGCGGGGGGGAACAATGAGCAGTTCTTC. Full variable domain (remainder filled in from reference TRBV28 and TRBJ2-1): DVKVTQSSRYLVKRTGEKVFLECVQDMDHENMFWYRQDPGLGLRLIYFSYDVKMKEKGDIPEGYSVSREKKERFSLILESASTNQTSMYLCASSLSAGGNNEQFFGPGTRLTVL.